The rows below give T cell receptor beta chains drawn from one sample of a study of blood T cell repertoires in COVID-19. The protocol was immunoSEQ multiplex PCR, while the TCRdb copy is restricted to in-frame clones and leaves out a portion. The data hold roughly 300,000 clones, with 80% to 90% observed a single time. Sequences were obtained from peripheral blood. The receptors were sampled from a woman aged 45 to 65 who had recovered from COVID-19. Each CDR3 is given with its conserved first and last residue. The D gene is left open where the match is weak. Not every row has a clone size; where given, it reads once, few, many or a size class.

>TRBV28|13|NA|TRBJ1-1|once
CASSLGGTPEAFF
TGTGCCAGCAGTTTGGGGGGGACCCCCGAAGCTTTCTTT
>TRBV21-1|13|NA|TRBJ2-7|NA
CASSLGTVYEQYF
TGTGCCAGCAGCCTCGGGACAGTGTACGAGCAGTACTTC
>TRBV9|15|NA|TRBJ1-3|NA
CASSVASGAGNTIYF
TGTGCCAGCAGCGTCGCTTCAGGGGCTGGAAACACCATATATTTT
>TRBV7-2|16|NA|TRBJ2-7|NA
CASSLGPTASVHEQYF
TGTGCCAGCAGCTTAGGGCCGACTGCCTCGGTCCACGAGCAGTACTTC
>TRBV30|13|NA|TRBJ2-1|once
CAWTGSSYNEQFF
TGTGCCTGGACGGGGAGCTCCTACAATGAGCAGTTCTTC
>TRBV11-2|13|TRBD1|TRBJ2-7|NA
CASSLGTGDEQYF
TGTGCCAGCAGCTTAGGTACAGGGGACGAGCAGTACTTC
>TRBV18|15|TRBD1|TRBJ1-5|NA
CASSPGQGGNQPQHF
TGTGCCAGCTCACCAGGACAGGGGGGCAATCAGCCCCAGCATTTT
>TRBV19|14|TRBD1|TRBJ1-6|NA
CASRAGTGGHPLHF
TGTGCCAGTAGGGCGGGGACAGGAGGACATCCCCTCCACTTT
>TRBV5-1|14|TRBD1|TRBJ1-2|NA
CASSLADRGRGYTF
TGCGCCAGCAGCTTGGCCGACAGGGGACGCGGCTACACCTTC
>TRBV11-2|14|NA|TRBJ2-4|NA
CASSLDQASNIQYF
TGTGCCAGCAGCTTAGATCAGGCGTCAAACATTCAGTACTTC
>TRBV19|14|TRBD1|TRBJ1-2|NA
CASRDRATVYGYTF
TGTGCCAGTAGAGACAGGGCTACCGTCTATGGCTACACCTTC
>TRBV18|17|NA|TRBJ2-1|NA
CASSPISGRNGAAEQFF
TGTGCCAGCTCACCTATCTCTGGGAGGAATGGGGCGGCGGAGCAGTTCTTC
>TRBV3-1/TRBV3-2|14|TRBD1|TRBJ2-5|NA
CASSQGTGQETQYF
TGTGCCAGCAGCCAAGGGACAGGCCAAGAGACCCAGTACTTC
>TRBV2|14|NA|TRBJ1-2|NA
CASSDTGFNYGYTF
TGTGCCAGCAGTGATACGGGTTTTAACTATGGCTACACCTTC
>TRBV5-6|15|NA|TRBJ2-3|NA
CASSLDGLHTDTQYF
TGTGCCAGCAGCTTGGACGGACTTCACACAGATACGCAGTATTTT
>TRBV13|14|TRBD1|TRBJ1-1|few
CASRTGVGNTEAFF
TGTGCCAGCAGGACAGGGGTAGGGAACACTGAAGCTTTCTTT
>TRBV19|17|NA|TRBJ2-1|NA
CASSIVRVAGLGDEQFF
TGTGCCAGTAGTATAGTACGGGTGGCAGGGTTGGGCGATGAGCAGTTCTTC
>TRBV10-3|14|NA|TRBJ2-7|NA
CAISDKTGSYEQYF
TGTGCCATCAGTGATAAGACGGGCTCCTACGAGCAGTACTTC
>TRBV7-9|11|TRBD1|TRBJ1-1|NA
CASRPGQRAFF
TGTGCCAGCAGGCCGGGACAGAGAGCTTTCTTT
>TRBV9|15|TRBD1|TRBJ1-4|NA
CASSVSGQAPEKLFF
TGTGCCAGCAGCGTTAGTGGACAGGCCCCTGAAAAACTGTTTTTT
>TRBV15|14|NA|TRBJ2-1|NA
CATSRGQNYNEQFF
TGTGCCACCAGCAGAGGGCAAAACTACAATGAGCAGTTCTTC
>TRBV6-2/TRBV6-3|17|NA|TRBJ2-3|NA
CASSYELSLGGTDTQYF
TGTGCCAGCAGTTACGAGTTGAGTCTAGGGGGCACAGATACGCAGTATTTT
>TRBV3-1/TRBV3-2|14|TRBD2|TRBJ2-7|NA
CASSRYSGVYEQYF
TGTGCCAGCAGCCGTTATAGCGGGGTCTACGAGCAGTACTTC
>TRBV5-1|20|TRBD2|TRBJ2-1|NA
CASSARTSGGPSSSYNEQFF
TGCGCCAGCAGCGCCCGGACTAGCGGGGGGCCCTCGAGCTCCTACAATGAGCAGTTCTTC
>TRBV6-5|15|TRBD1|TRBJ1-5|NA
CASSSPGTGNQPQHF
TGTGCCAGCAGTTCCCCCGGGACAGGGAATCAGCCCCAGCATTTT
>TRBV27|12|NA|TRBJ1-4|NA
CASSYTRGKLFF
TGTGCCAGCAGTTACACCCGGGGGAAACTGTTTTTT
>TRBV2|14|TRBD1|TRBJ2-1|NA
CASSRTGPSNEQFF
TGTGCCAGCAGTCGGACAGGGCCCTCAAATGAGCAGTTCTTC
>TRBV5-5|15|TRBD1|TRBJ2-1|NA
CASRSPGQGAHEQFF
TGTGCCAGCAGATCGCCGGGACAGGGGGCGCATGAGCAGTTCTTC
>TRBV9|15|TRBD2|TRBJ2-5|NA
CASSLAGGLQETQYF
TGTGCCAGCAGTCTCGCGGGAGGCCTACAAGAGACCCAGTACTTC
>TRBV28|14|NA|TRBJ1-5|NA
CASQTGTKNQPQHF
TGTGCCAGCCAGACCGGGACAAAGAATCAGCCCCAGCATTTT
>TRBV7-2|17|TRBD2|TRBJ2-7|NA
CASSLESTSGGYHEQYF
TGTGCCAGCAGCTTAGAGTCGACTAGCGGGGGATACCACGAGCAGTACTTC
>TRBV29-1|14|NA|TRBJ2-2|NA
CSVSYQTIAGELFF
TGCAGCGTTTCTTACCAAACGATCGCGGGGGAGCTGTTTTTT
>TRBV29-1|13|NA|TRBJ2-7|NA
CSVGGGRGYEQYF
TGCAGCGTTGGGGGGGGGCGCGGGTACGAGCAGTACTTC
>TRBV9|14|TRBD1|TRBJ1-2|NA
CASSVMDRLEGYTF
TGTGCCAGCAGCGTGATGGACAGGTTGGAGGGCTACACCTTC
>TRBV14|13|NA|TRBJ1-5|few
CASSQALHQPQHF
TGTGCCAGCAGCCAAGCTCTCCATCAGCCCCAGCATTTT
>TRBV28|14|NA|TRBJ1-2|NA
CASRVQGTNYGYTF
TGTGCCAGCAGGGTACAGGGAACTAACTATGGCTACACCTTC
>TRBV7-8|16|TRBD1|TRBJ1-2|NA
CASSTRQGLGIYGYTF
TGTGCCAGCAGCACAAGACAGGGTTTGGGGATCTATGGCTACACCTTC
>TRBV19|16|NA|TRBJ1-1|NA
CASSFRAGMMNTEAFF
TGTGCCAGTAGTTTCCGGGCCGGGATGATGAACACTGAAGCTTTCTTT
>TRBV27|14|TRBD1|TRBJ2-7|NA
CASSPLNRGHEQYF
TGTGCCAGCAGTCCTTTAAACAGGGGCCACGAGCAGTACTTC
>TRBV5-6|14|NA|TRBJ1-2|NA
CASSPGGTNYGYTF
TGTGCCAGCAGCCCCGGAGGTACTAACTATGGCTACACCTTC
>TRBV28|15|TRBD2|TRBJ2-2|NA
CASSLIAGSTGELFF
TGTGCCAGCAGTTTAATAGCGGGGTCGACCGGGGAGCTGTTTTTT
>TRBV7-9|15|TRBD1|TRBJ2-7|NA
CASSLGAGTGGEQYF
TGTGCCAGCAGCTTAGGGGCCGGGACAGGGGGCGAGCAGTACTTC
>TRBV5-1|14|NA|TRBJ2-5|NA
CASSLPSPSETQYF
TGCGCCAGCAGCTTGCCTAGTCCTTCGGAGACCCAGTACTTC
>TRBV6-4|15|TRBD2|TRBJ2-1|NA
CASAPGLANSNEQFF
TGTGCCAGCGCGCCGGGACTAGCGAACTCCAATGAGCAGTTCTTC
>TRBV14|13|TRBD1|TRBJ2-7|NA
CASSQQGAYEQYF
TGTGCCAGCAGCCAACAGGGGGCTTACGAGCAGTACTTC
>TRBV5-1|17|TRBD1|TRBJ1-1|NA
CASSLGTGGSMNTEAFF
TGCGCCAGCAGCTTAGGGACAGGGGGGAGCATGAACACTGAAGCTTTCTTT
>TRBV3-1/TRBV3-2|16|TRBD1|TRBJ2-1|once
CASSQDRGTGNNEQFF
TGTGCCAGCAGCCAAGATAGGGGGACAGGGAACAATGAGCAGTTCTTC
>TRBV7-3|13|TRBD1|TRBJ2-5|NA
CASSFDREETQYF
TGTGCCAGCAGCTTCGACAGGGAAGAGACCCAGTACTTC
>TRBV19|13|TRBD1|TRBJ2-1|NA
CASSKFPGGEQFF
TGTGCCAGTAGTAAGTTCCCAGGGGGAGAGCAGTTCTTC
>TRBV23-1|20|TRBD1|TRBJ1-6|NA
CASNKRPGQTTSSYNSPLHF
TGCGCCAGCAACAAACGACCGGGACAGACTACTAGCTCCTATAATTCACCCCTCCACTTT
>TRBV6-1|16|NA|TRBJ2-2|NA
CASSERSPPQMGELFF
TGTGCCAGCAGTGAGAGGTCACCCCCCCAAATGGGGGAGCTGTTTTTT
>TRBV9|15|TRBD1|TRBJ2-1|once
CASSVGTGRYNEQFF
TGTGCCAGCAGCGTAGGGACAGGGAGATACAATGAGCAGTTCTTC
>TRBV5-4|18|TRBD2|TRBJ2-5|NA
CASSPPGLAGTGQETQYF
TGTGCCAGCAGCCCACCGGGACTAGCGGGCACGGGGCAGGAGACCCAGTACTTC
>TRBV7-2|15|NA|TRBJ2-6|NA
CASSPPSSGANVLTF
TGTGCCAGCAGCCCACCCAGCTCTGGGGCCAACGTCCTGACTTTC
>TRBV10-3|12|TRBD2|TRBJ2-7|once
CAIGAGGDEQYF
TGTGCCATCGGCGCGGGGGGGGACGAGCAGTACTTC
>TRBV10-3|15|TRBD1|TRBJ2-7|NA
CAISALRDRDHEQYF
TGTGCCATCAGTGCCCTCCGGGACAGGGACCACGAGCAGTACTTC
>TRBV14|15|TRBD2|TRBJ2-1|NA
CASSFSSGSLVEQFF
TGTGCCAGCAGCTTTTCTAGCGGGAGTCTGGTTGAGCAGTTCTTC
>TRBV2|15|NA|TRBJ1-2|NA
CASSENGSGTSGYTF
TGTGCCAGCAGTGAAAACGGTAGTGGTACCTCGGGCTACACCTTC
>TRBV19|13|NA|TRBJ2-1|NA
CATSGITVDEQFF
TGTGCCACCTCGGGGATTACAGTCGATGAGCAGTTCTTC
>TRBV5-4|15|TRBD1|TRBJ2-5|NA
CASSTTDRAQETQYF
TGTGCCAGCAGCACCACGGACAGGGCGCAAGAGACCCAGTACTTC